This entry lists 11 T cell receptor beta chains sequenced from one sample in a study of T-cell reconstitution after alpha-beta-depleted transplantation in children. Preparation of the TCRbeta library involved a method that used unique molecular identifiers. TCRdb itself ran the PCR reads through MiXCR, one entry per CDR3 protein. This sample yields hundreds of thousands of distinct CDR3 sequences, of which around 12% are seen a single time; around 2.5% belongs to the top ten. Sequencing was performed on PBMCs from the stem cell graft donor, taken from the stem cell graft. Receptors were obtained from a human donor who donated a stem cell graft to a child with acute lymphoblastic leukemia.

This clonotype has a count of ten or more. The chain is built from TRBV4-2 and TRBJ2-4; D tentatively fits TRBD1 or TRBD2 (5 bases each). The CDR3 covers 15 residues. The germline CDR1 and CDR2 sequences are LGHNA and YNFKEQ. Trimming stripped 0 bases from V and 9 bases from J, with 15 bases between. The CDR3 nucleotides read TGTGCCAGCAGCCAAGACTGGGACGGACCTCGCATTCAGTACTTC. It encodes CASSQDWDGPRIQYF.

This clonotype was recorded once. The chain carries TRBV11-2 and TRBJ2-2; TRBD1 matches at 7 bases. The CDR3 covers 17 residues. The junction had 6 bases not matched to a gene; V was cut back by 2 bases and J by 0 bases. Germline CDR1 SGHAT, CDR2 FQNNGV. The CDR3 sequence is CASSLKLGTANTGELFF. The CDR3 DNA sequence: TGTGCCAGCAGCTTAAAACTCGGGACAGCGAACACCGGGGAGCTGTTTTTT.

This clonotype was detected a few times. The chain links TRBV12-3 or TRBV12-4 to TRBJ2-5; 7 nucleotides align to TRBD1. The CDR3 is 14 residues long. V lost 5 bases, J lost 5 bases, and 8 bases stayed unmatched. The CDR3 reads CASSDSGTAETQYF. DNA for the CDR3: TGTGCCAGCAGTGACTCCGGGACAGCGGAGACCCAGTACTTC.

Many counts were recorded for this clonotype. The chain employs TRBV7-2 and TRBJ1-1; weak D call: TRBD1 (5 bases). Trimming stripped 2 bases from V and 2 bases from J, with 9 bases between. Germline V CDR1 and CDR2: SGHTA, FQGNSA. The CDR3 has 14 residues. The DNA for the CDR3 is TGTGCCAGCAGCTTAACGAGGGGCAACACTGAAGCTTTCTTT. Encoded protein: CASSLTRGNTEAFF.

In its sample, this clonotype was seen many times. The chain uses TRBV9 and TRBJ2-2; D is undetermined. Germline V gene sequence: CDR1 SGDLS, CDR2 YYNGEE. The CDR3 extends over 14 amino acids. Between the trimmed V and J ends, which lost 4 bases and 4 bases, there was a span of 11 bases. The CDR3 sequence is CASSPPRSTGELFF. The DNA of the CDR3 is TGTGCCAGCAGCCCCCCTCGAAGCACCGGGGAGCTGTTTTTT.

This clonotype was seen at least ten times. The CDR3 nucleotides read TGCAGTGCTAGAGCCGACCTGCGGACGATTAATGAAAAACTGTTTTTT. This sequence encodes CSARADLRTINEKLFF. The genes are TRBV20-1 and TRBJ1-4; no definite D call. Germline V gene data show CDR1 as DFQATT and CDR2 as SNEGSKA (reference sequence). V lost 1 base to trimming and J lost 4 bases, with 16 bases between them. This CDR3 has 16 amino acids.

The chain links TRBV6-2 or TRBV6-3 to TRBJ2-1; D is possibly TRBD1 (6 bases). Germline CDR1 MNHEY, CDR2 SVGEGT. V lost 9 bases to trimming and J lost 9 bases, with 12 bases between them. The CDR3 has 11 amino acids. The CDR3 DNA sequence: TGTGCCAGTGCACAGGGCCCTGAGCAGTTCTTC. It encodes CASAQGPEQFF.

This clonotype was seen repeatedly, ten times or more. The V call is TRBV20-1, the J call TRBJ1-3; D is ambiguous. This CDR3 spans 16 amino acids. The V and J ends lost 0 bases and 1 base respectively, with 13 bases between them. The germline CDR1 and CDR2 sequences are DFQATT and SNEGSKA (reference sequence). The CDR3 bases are TGCAGTGCTAGAGATCTAGGGCCGAGTTCTGGAAACACCATATATTTT. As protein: CSARDLGPSSGNTIYF.

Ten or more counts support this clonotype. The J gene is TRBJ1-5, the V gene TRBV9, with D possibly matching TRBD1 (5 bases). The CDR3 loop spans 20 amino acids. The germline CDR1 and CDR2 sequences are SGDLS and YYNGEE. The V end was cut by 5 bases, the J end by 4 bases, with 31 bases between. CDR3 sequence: CASRSLVGLRHTPSNQPQHF. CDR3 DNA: TGTGCCAGCAGGAGCCTAGTGGGGCTACGCCATACCCCCTCAAATCAGCCCCAGCATTTT.

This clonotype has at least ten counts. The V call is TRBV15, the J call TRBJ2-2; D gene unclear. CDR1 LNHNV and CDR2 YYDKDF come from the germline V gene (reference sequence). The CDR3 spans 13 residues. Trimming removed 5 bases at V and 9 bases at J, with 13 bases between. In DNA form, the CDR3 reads TGTGCCACCAGCCCGCCTTTGAGCCGGGAGCTGTTTTTT. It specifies CATSPPLSRELFF. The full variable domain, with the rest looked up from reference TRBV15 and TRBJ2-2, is DAMVIQNPRYQVTQFGKPVTLSCSQTLNHNVMYWYQQKSSQAPKLLFHYYDKDFNNEADTPDNFQSRRPNTSFCFLDIRSPGLGDTAMYLCATSPPLSRELFFGEGSRLTVL.

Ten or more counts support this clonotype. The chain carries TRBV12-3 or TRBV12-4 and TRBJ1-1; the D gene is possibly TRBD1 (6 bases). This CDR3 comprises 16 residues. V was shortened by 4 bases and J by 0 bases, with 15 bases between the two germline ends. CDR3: CASSSKGGLMNTEAFF. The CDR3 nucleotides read TGTGCCAGCAGTTCAAAGGGGGGCCTGATGAACACTGAAGCTTTCTTT.